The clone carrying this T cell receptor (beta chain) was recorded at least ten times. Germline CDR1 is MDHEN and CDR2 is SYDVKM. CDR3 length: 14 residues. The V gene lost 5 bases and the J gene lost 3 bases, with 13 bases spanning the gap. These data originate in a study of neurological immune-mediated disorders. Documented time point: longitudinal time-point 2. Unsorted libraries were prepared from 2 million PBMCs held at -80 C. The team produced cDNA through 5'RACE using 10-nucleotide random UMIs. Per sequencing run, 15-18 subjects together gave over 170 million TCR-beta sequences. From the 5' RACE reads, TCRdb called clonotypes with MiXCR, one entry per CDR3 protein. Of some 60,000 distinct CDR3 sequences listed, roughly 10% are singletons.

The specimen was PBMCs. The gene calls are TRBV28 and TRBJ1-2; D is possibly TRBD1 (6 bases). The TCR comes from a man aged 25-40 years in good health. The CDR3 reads CASSLAGVDYGYTF. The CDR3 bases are TGTGCCAGCAGTCTTGCAGGGGTTGACTATGGCTACACCTTC.